This T cell receptor beta chain stems from a study of type 1 regulatory T cells. Across the study: This in vitro CD4 product, T-allo10, is enriched for Tr1 cells and alloantigen-specific.

TCRdb fed the reads into MiXCR, producing one record per CDR3 protein. The sample includes approximately 25,000 distinct CDR3 sequences, roughly 50% of them seen just once. V was trimmed by 8 bases and J by 0 bases, leaving 4 bases between them. Germline assignment: CDR1 MDHEN and CDR2 SYDVKM. The CDR3 is 11 amino acids. Relative to its sample, this clonotype is medium-sized. The target antigen is unknown. The rearrangement links TRBV28 to TRBJ1-2; D uncertain. Sequenced sample: cultured T cells, either the whole culture or a sorted T cell fraction (not recorded which). This receptor was obtained from a human donor in good health. The CDR3 sequence is CASSTNYGYTF. For the CDR3, the DNA is TGTGCCAGCTCCACTAACTATGGCTACACCTTC.